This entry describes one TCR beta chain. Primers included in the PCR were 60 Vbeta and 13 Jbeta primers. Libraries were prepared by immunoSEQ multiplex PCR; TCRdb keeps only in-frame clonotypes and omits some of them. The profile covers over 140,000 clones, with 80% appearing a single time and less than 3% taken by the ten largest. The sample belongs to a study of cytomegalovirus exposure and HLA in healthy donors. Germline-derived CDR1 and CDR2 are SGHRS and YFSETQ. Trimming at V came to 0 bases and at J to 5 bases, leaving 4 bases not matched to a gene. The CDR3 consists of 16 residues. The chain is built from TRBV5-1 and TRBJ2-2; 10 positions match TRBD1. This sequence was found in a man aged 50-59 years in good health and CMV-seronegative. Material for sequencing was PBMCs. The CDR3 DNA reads TGCGCCAGCAGCTTGGGACGGACAGGGGGGACCGGGGAGCTGTTTTTT. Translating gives CASSLGRTGGTGELFF.